The clone carrying this T cell receptor (beta chain) occurred once. In germline, CDR1 is SEHNR, CDR2 FQNEAQ (reference sequence). The CDR3 runs 16 residues. V gave up 5 bases and J gave up 9 bases; unmatched junction bases: 16. In the original workflow: Estimates of nucleated cell counts were drawn from the amplification of reference gene primers. Sequencing was performed with immunoSEQ multiplex PCR; in TCRdb, only in-frame clones are kept and a portion is missing. V and J calls and clone size are given by that table; D and trimming were obtained from the DNA. Among approximately 75,000 clones, more than 60% were seen once, and the ten largest hold 25% to 30%. The data derive from a study of blood T cell repertoires in COVID-19. Whole-study context: Whether acute or convalescent, the COVID-19 samples came from the United States, Italy and Spain. Sources were T cells, B-cell-depleted T cells, or PBMCs; the material itself was cDNA or gDNA.

The receptor was isolated from a woman aged 80 or over with active or convalescent COVID-19. The sample taken for sequencing was peripheral blood. The chain has TRBV7-9 and TRBJ2-7, with 10 bases matching TRBD1. The DNA of the CDR3 is TGTGCCAGCAGCGCCCCGAGGACAGGGGGACTCCTACTGCAGTACTTC. Translating it yields CASSAPRTGGLLLQYF.